A single sample gave rise to the 22 T cell receptor beta chains below, sequenced in a study of blood T cells in healthy people across ages. A J-beta primer mix and a sample-barcoded 5' primer were used in a second PCR of roughly 6 to 11 cycles. TCRdb used MiXCR to reprocess the 5' RACE reads, holding one entry per CDR3 protein. Counted here are around 1,000,000 distinct CDR3 sequences, 25% occurring once; the ten biggest clones make up approximately 0.7%. These data were also filed under a second study, of T cells of mothers and their children.

The sample taken for sequencing was blood. The source is a girl aged 2 to 10 in good health.

This clonotype occurred a few times. V is TRBV12-3 or TRBV12-4 and J is TRBJ2-2, with TRBD1 matching 8 bases. V dropped 3 bases and J dropped 5; count of bases not matched to a gene: 2. CDR3 length equals 14 residues. This CDR3 is CASSFQGATGELFF. The CDR3 coding sequence is TGTGCCAGCAGTTTTCAGGGGGCGACCGGGGAGCTGTTTTTT.

As concerns this clonotype: The junction shows a germline mismatch at one end, possibly a read error. The gene calls are TRBV6-5 and TRBJ2-7, with 14 nucleotides matching TRBD2. Germline CDR1 and CDR2: MNHEY and SVGAGI. The CDR3 has 14 residues. The CDR3 DNA reads as TGTGCCAGCAGTGGACTAGCGGGGGGAATCGAGCAGTGCTTC. It specifies CASSGLAGGIEQCF.

The CDR3 DNA is TGCGCCAGCAGCCAAGGGGACAACCCCAGCTATGGCTACACCTTC. This sequence encodes CASSQGDNPSYGYTF. The chain employs TRBV4-3 and TRBJ1-2; D may be TRBD1 (6 bases). The CDR3 length is 15 residues. V was pared by 1 base and J by 4 bases, with 13 bases between. Germline V gene sequence: CDR1 LGHNA, CDR2 YSLEER.

This rearrangement joins TRBV20-1 to TRBJ1-2; no definite D call. Germline V gene data show CDR1 as DFQATT and CDR2 as SNEGSKA (reference sequence). The CDR3 totals 12 residues. Deletions cut 4 bases from V and 0 bases from J, with 6 bases between. CDR3 in amino acids: CSAINANYGYTF. The CDR3 DNA reads as TGCAGTGCTATAAATGCTAACTATGGCTACACCTTC.

This clonotype occurred a few times. This rearrangement joins TRBV29-1 to TRBJ2-7, with unresolved D. CDR3 length equals 13 residues. V was shortened by 4 bases and J by 1 base, with 11 bases between the two germline ends. Germline V lookup: CDR1 SQVTM, CDR2 ANQGSEA. The chain's CDR3 is CSVGQKLSYEQYF. The CDR3 region has the DNA TGCAGCGTTGGGCAAAAACTTTCCTACGAGCAGTACTTC.

The chain uses TRBV10-3 and TRBJ2-1; D ambiguous. Germline V gene lookup returns CDR1 ENHRY and CDR2 SYGVKD. Trimming shortened V by 7 bases and J by 1 base, and 14 bases separated the two germline ends. The CDR3 consists of 15 residues. CDR3 region: CAITNGSSSYNEQFF. CDR3 sequence (DNA): TGTGCCATCACCAATGGGTCATCTTCCTACAATGAGCAGTTCTTC.

This clonotype was counted between two and nine times. This chain joins TRBV7-8 and TRBJ2-5; D might be TRBD2 (6 bases). V was trimmed by 6 bases and J by 7 bases, leaving 18 bases between them. The CDR3 runs to 14 residues. The germline V gene has CDR1 SGHVS and CDR2 FQNEAQ. DNA of the CDR3: TGTGCCAGCAGGACCCTCATGGACTATCGGACCCAGTACTTC. Encoded protein: CASRTLMDYRTQYF.

V gene TRBV10-2 combines with J gene TRBJ2-7, with D possibly matching TRBD1 (6 bases). The CDR3 is made up of 12 amino acids. Trimming left V 8 bases short and J 4 bases short, with 12 bases between. Germline V gene lookup returns CDR1 WSHSY and CDR2 SAAADI. The CDR3 protein is CASAKQGYEQYF. The CDR3 region has the DNA TGCGCCAGCGCTAAACAGGGATACGAGCAGTACTTC.

The chain joins TRBV5-1 to TRBJ2-1, with D perhaps matching TRBD1 (5 bases). CDR3 length: 15 residues. The ends were cut back, 4 bases at V and 2 bases at J, with 13 bases in the middle. Germline assignment: CDR1 SGHRS and CDR2 YFSETQ. For the CDR3, the DNA is TGCGCCAGCAGCGACGACAGTGGGCCCTACAATGAGCAGTTCTTC. It translates to CASSDDSGPYNEQFF.

V and J are TRBV28 and TRBJ1-5; D is uncertain. V lost 4 bases to trimming and J lost 7 bases, with 14 bases between them. Germline assignment: CDR1 MDHEN and CDR2 SYDVKM. The CDR3 extends over 14 amino acids. The CDR3 nucleotides are TGTGCCAGCAGTTCGAGCAGGCGGATCCAGCCCCAGCATTTT. As protein: CASSSSRRIQPQHF. The full variable domain, with the rest looked up from reference TRBV28 and TRBJ1-5, is DVKVTQSSRYLVKRTGEKVFLECVQDMDHENMFWYRQDPGLGLRLIYFSYDVKMKEKGDIPEGYSVSREKKERFSLILESASTNQTSMYLCASSSSRRIQPQHFGDGTRLSIL.

CDR3 DNA: TGTGCCAGCAGCCCCTCCAAGACAGGGTATGGGTACAATGAGCAGTTCTTC. Its translation: CASSPSKTGYGYNEQFF. The chain joins TRBV3-1 to TRBJ2-1; 7 bases map to TRBD1. Losses at the gene ends were 4 bases for V and 4 bases for J; bases not matched to a gene: 13. Germline V CDR1 and CDR2: LGHDT, YNNKEL (reference sequence). The CDR3 runs to 17 residues.

This clonotype turned up a few times. The V gene is TRBV4-3, the J gene TRBJ1-2, with D possibly TRBD1 on 6 matching bases. The CDR3 loop spans 14 amino acids. The germline gives CDR1 LGHNA, CDR2 YSLEER. Between the trimmed V and J ends, which lost 4 bases and 3 bases, there was a span of 12 bases. The CDR3 DNA reads as TGCGCCAGCAGCCCGCAGCGGGGGCACTATGGCTACACCTTC. Protein sequence: CASSPQRGHYGYTF.

The table lists this clonotype with a few counts. This chain links TRBV7-8 with TRBJ2-3, with a tentative D call TRBD1 (6 bases). Per germline, CDR1 SGHVS and CDR2 FQNEAQ. V was pared by 1 base and J by 4 bases, with 15 bases between. The CDR3 spans 16 residues. The DNA of the CDR3 is TGTGCCAGCAGCTTAGTGGGGTCAGGGGTGGCAGATACGCAGTATTTT. It is translated as CASSLVGSGVADTQYF. The full variable domain, its missing parts supplied by reference TRBV7-8 and TRBJ2-3, is GAGVSQSPRYKVAKRGQDVALRCDPISGHVSLFWYQQALGQGPEFLTYFQNEAQLDKSGLPSDRFFAERPEGSVSTLKIQRTQQEDSAVYLCASSLVGSGVADTQYFGPGTRLTVL.

V usage is TRBV6-2 or TRBV6-3 and J usage is TRBJ2-2; 11 bases are shared with TRBD1. CDR1 is MNHEY, CDR2 SVGEGT, per germline. The CDR3 runs to 16 residues. Trimming removed 5 bases from V and 4 bases from J; junction bases left unmatched: 6. The CDR3 spells CASSPRDRGITGELFF. The CDR3 bases are TGTGCCAGCAGTCCTCGGGACAGGGGGATCACCGGGGAGCTGTTTTTT.

The chain links TRBV11-2 to TRBJ2-7, with D possibly being TRBD2 (7 bases). Germline assignment: CDR1 SGHAT and CDR2 FQNNGV. The CDR3 runs 15 residues. Trimming took 4 bases from V and 4 from J, leaving 17 bases between them. The CDR3 bases are TGTGCCAGCAGCTCCGAGACAGGCGGGGGTTACGAGCAGTACTTC. Translated: CASSSETGGGYEQYF. The full variable domain, in which reference TRBV11-2 and TRBJ2-7 provide the parts outside the CDR3, is EAGVAQSPRYKIIEKRQSVAFWCNPISGHATLYWYQQILGQGPKLLIQFQNNGVVDDSQLPKDRFSAERLKGVDSTLKIQPAKLEDSAVYLCASSSETGGGYEQYFGPGTRLTVT.

The gene calls are TRBV7-9 and TRBJ1-1, with D perhaps matching TRBD1 (5 bases). With 8 bases removed from V and 2 bases from J, the gap between germline ends came to 9 bases. The germline V gene encodes CDR1 SEHNR and CDR2 FQNEAQ (reference sequence). This CDR3 has 12 amino acids. The CDR3 spells CASGGANTEAFF. For the CDR3, the DNA is TGTGCCAGCGGAGGGGCCAACACTGAAGCTTTCTTT.

This clonotype came up a few times. For the CDR3, the DNA is TGTGCCAGCAGCTTGTTAGACGGGGGGGCTAGAGAGACCCAGTACTTC. It encodes CASSLLDGGARETQYF. The chain links TRBV5-4 to TRBJ2-5; 8 bases align to TRBD2. Per the germline V gene, CDR1 is SGHNT and CDR2 is YYREEE (reference sequence). The CDR3 runs to 16 residues. V lost 1 base, J lost 4 bases, and 9 bases stayed unmatched. The variable domain in full, with the rest retrieved from reference TRBV5-4 and TRBJ2-5, is ETGVTQSPTHLIKTRGQQVTLRCSSQSGHNTVSWYQQALGQGPQFIFQYYREEENGRGNFPPRFSGLQFPNYSSELNVNALELDDSALYLCASSLLDGGARETQYFGPGTRLLVL.

This rearrangement joins TRBV9 to TRBJ1-3; D gene ambiguous. The V and J ends lost 0 bases and 1 base respectively, with 8 bases between them. CDR3 length equals 15 residues. Germline lookup yields CDR1 SGDLS and CDR2 YYNGEE. This chain's CDR3 is CASSVEAYSGNTIYF. For the CDR3, the DNA is TGTGCCAGCAGCGTAGAGGCGTATTCTGGAAACACCATATATTTT. Using reference TRBV9 and TRBJ1-3 for the parts outside the CDR3, the full variable domain is DSGVTQTPKHLITATGQRVTLRCSPRSGDLSVYWYQQSLDQGLQFLIQYYNGEERAKGNILERFSAQQFPDLHSELNLSSLELGDSALYFCASSVEAYSGNTIYFGEGSWLTVV.

A few counts support this clonotype. V usage is TRBV5-5 and J usage is TRBJ1-5, with D possibly being TRBD1 (5 bases). This CDR3 has 17 amino acids. Germline lookup yields CDR1 SGHKS and CDR2 YYEKEE (reference sequence). V was pared by 4 bases and J by 0 bases, with 17 bases between. CDR3 in amino acids: CASSPRPETDSNQPQHF. The DNA for the CDR3 is TGTGCCAGCAGCCCGCGCCCCGAGACAGATAGCAATCAGCCCCAGCATTTT.

This clonotype was observed many times. The chain combines TRBV4-2 with TRBJ2-6; no firm D call. CDR3 length equals 15 residues. The germline CDR1 and CDR2 sequences are LGHNA and YNFKEQ. The germline V and J ends were trimmed by 1 base and 0 bases, with 4 bases remaining between them. In DNA, the CDR3 is TGTGCCAGCAGCCAAGCTAACTCTGGGGCCAACGTCCTGACTTTC. Its translation: CASSQANSGANVLTF.

This clonotype has more than one count but fewer than ten. The rearrangement uses TRBV7-8 and TRBJ2-5; weak D call: TRBD1 (5 bases). Germline V gene data show CDR1 as SGHVS and CDR2 as FQNEAQ. V was trimmed by 8 bases and J by 2 bases, leaving 9 bases between them. The CDR3 extends over 12 amino acids. The CDR3, as DNA: TGTGCCAGCTGGGGCGTTCAAGAGACCCAGTACTTC. Translation: CASWGVQETQYF.

This clonotype was counted a few times. This rearrangement joins TRBV20-1 to TRBJ2-1, with D possibly matching TRBD1 (6 bases). V lost 3 bases, J lost 7 bases, and 19 bases lay in between. The germline CDR1 and CDR2 sequences are DFQATT and SNEGSKA (reference sequence). There are 15 residues in the CDR3. The CDR3, as DNA: TGCAGTGCTAGCAGTCCGAGATTGGGGGCAAATGAGCAGTTCTTC. It yields the protein CSASSPRLGANEQFF.